The entry that follows covers one T cell receptor beta chain sequence. These data come from a study of control samples from healthy donors and cancer patients. The CDR3 sequence is 16 residues long. CDR1 and CDR2 from the germline V gene are KGHSH and LQKENI. The V end lost 0 bases, the J end lost 0 bases, and 9 bases lay between the germline ends. Using immunoSEQ multiplex PCR, the repertoire was profiled, and TCRdb retains in-frame clones only, with some absent. Here the sample spans around 170,000 clones, 85% to 90% being singletons. Sequenced: blood. The chain joins TRBV18 to TRBJ1-3; D ambiguous. The receptor's source is a woman aged 25 to 39 in good health. For the CDR3, the DNA is TGTGCCAGCTCACCACCGAGCAGGAGCTCTGGAAACACCATATATTTT. Protein sequence: CASSPPSRSSGNTIYF.